This paragraph reports one T cell receptor beta chain. Authors' processing steps: Estimates of nucleated cell counts were drawn from the amplification of reference gene primers. Produced via immunoSEQ multiplex PCR; TCRdb's table is partial and in-frame only. The DNA gave D and trimming, while V, J and clone size come from that table. The profile shows about 110,000 clones, approximately 90% of them singletons. The CDR3 runs 16 residues. Germline loops: CDR1 LNHNV, CDR2 YYDKDF (reference sequence). Trimming took off 3 bases at V and 0 bases at J, with 15 bases between the two ends. The entry originates in a study of blood T cell repertoires in COVID-19.

The material sequenced was peripheral blood. The chain carries TRBV15 and TRBJ2-7; possible D gene TRBD2, 7 bases. This sequence originates from a human donor in a cohort sampled during active COVID-19. The DNA of the CDR3 is TGTGCCACCAGCAGGGGTTGGGGGGGGCCCTCCTACGAGCAGTACTTC. This encodes CATSRGWGGPSYEQYF.